A selection of T cell receptor beta chains follows, all from one sample in a study of cytomegalovirus exposure and HLA in healthy donors. The data were produced by immunoSEQ multiplex PCR, yet TCRdb's version contains in-frame clones alone and is incomplete. The table shows tens of thousands of clones, with about 71% occurring only once. Material: PBMCs. These receptor sequences come from a woman aged 45-60 years in good health and CMV-seropositive. CDR3s leave out the opening cysteine and the closing phenylalanine or tryptophan.

V gene	J gene	CDR3 protein
TRBV7-3	TRBJ1-6	ASRLGPYNSPLH
TRBV25-1	TRBJ1-2	ASSEWGDSYGYT
TRBV29-1	TRBJ2-5	SALLGQETQY
TRBV2	TRBJ1-1	ATCRRVNTEAF
TRBV7-9	TRBJ1-4	ASSSRVGVNEKLF
TRBV6-6	TRBJ2-5	ASSLVLLSNVAQY
TRBV19	TRBJ2-3	ASKGRGLTDTQY
TRBV6-5	TRBJ2-5	ASAPRTSERETQY
TRBV4-2	TRBJ1-2	ASSQDVNGGYGYT
TRBV7-2	TRBJ2-3	ASSRGTTSTDTQY
TRBV7-2	TRBJ2-5	ASSSDRGGGLLSQTQY
TRBV29-1	TRBJ2-7	SAGTGFGYEQY
TRBV7-8	TRBJ1-4	ASSLGSEKLF
TRBV5-4	TRBJ2-3	ASSLLLAGGYTDTQY
TRBV14	TRBJ2-7	ASSQVASGIHSYEQY
TRBV7-9	TRBJ2-5	ASSSWGGRAYQETQY
TRBV18	TRBJ1-1	ASSPPGTGGWTEAF
TRBV19	TRBJ2-3	ASSIARLAGDLDTQY
TRBV4-1	TRBJ2-3	ASSQVSPNTDTQY
TRBV11-2	TRBJ1-2	ASSPNYGVGYT
TRBV18	TRBJ1-1	ASSFGANTEAF
TRBV5-4	TRBJ1-6	ASSAGPAPSPLH
TRBV11-2	TRBJ2-7	ASSSDFEASEQY
TRBV7-8	TRBJ2-1	ASRGTSGSSSYNEQF
TRBV5-1	TRBJ2-1	ASSLGDLVLAGGPSSYNEQF
TRBV28	TRBJ1-5	ASKQTGTGGNSNQPQH